This T cell receptor beta chain comes out of a study of control samples from healthy donors and cancer patients. V was trimmed by 2 bases and J by 0 bases, leaving 11 bases between them. The CDR3 has 15 amino acids. The germline V gene encodes CDR1 SGDLS and CDR2 YYNGEE. TCRdb's copy holds only in-frame clones and misses some; the assay was immunoSEQ multiplex PCR. The sample includes some 410,000 clones, 90% of them seen just once. Sequencing used PBMCs. The V call is TRBV9, the J call TRBJ1-1, with a weak D call TRBD1 (5 bases). This TCR derives from a man aged 40-49 years with head and neck cancer. DNA of the CDR3: TGTGCCAGCAGCGTGGGTGGGGGTATGAACACTGAAGCTTTCTTT. This sequence encodes CASSVGGGMNTEAFF. The variable domain in full, with the rest retrieved from reference TRBV9 and TRBJ1-1, is DSGVTQTPKHLITATGQRVTLRCSPRSGDLSVYWYQQSLDQGLQFLIQYYNGEERAKGNILERFSAQQFPDLHSELNLSSLELGDSALYFCASSVGGGMNTEAFFGQGTRLTVV.